Below, 2 T cell receptor beta chains from the same sample are listed, as sequenced in a study of kidney transplant recipient with SARS-CoV-2 infection. TCRdb passed the reads through MiXCR, listing each CDR3 protein once. The sample contains approximately 250,000 distinct CDR3 sequences, under 30% of which appear only once. The specimen was a blood sample, collected at baseline and on day 111 from a kidney transplant recipient. The origin of the receptors is a male patient aged 25-45 years who had COVID-19 and was a kidney transplant recipient. Certain T cells may be donor cells from the graft.

At least ten counts were recorded for this clonotype. This rearrangement joins TRBV3-1 to TRBJ2-5, with D unclear. The CDR3 totals 17 residues. V was pared by 5 bases and J by 5 bases, with 24 bases between. Germline V lookup: CDR1 LGHDT, CDR2 YNNKEL (reference sequence). CDR3 bases: TGTGCCAGCAGCGTCTATAGTCCCATTTCTTTCTCTGAGACCCAGTACTTC. As protein: CASSVYSPISFSETQYF.

In this sample, this clonotype turned up many times. This sequence joins TRBV4-3 and TRBJ2-5, with TRBD2 matching 7 bases. Germline V CDR1 and CDR2: LGHNA, YSLEER. CDR3 length: 16 residues. With V trimmed by 1 base and J by 2 bases, 7 bases remained unmatched. CDR3 coding DNA: TGCGCCAGCAGCCAAGTGGGGGGGGAGGAACAAGAGACCCAGTACTTC. This gives the protein CASSQVGGEEQETQYF.